This TCR beta chain is from a study of shared clonotypes between healthy human individuals. Study conclusions and caveats: Clonotype sharing among donors was expected to depend on sequencing depth. The sharing of about 5% of naive CD4 clonotypes was seen across a handful of donors.

A remark on this clone: The antigen is undetermined.

Genomic DNA from each subset was divided evenly over several immunoSEQ plates. Data came from immunoSEQ multiplex PCR; TCRdb stores just in-frame clones and leaves some out. The repertoire holds approximately 2.5 million clones, with roughly 92% as singletons. CDR1 is GTSNPN and CDR2 is SVGIG in the germline V gene (reference sequence). This CDR3 has 15 amino acids. V was pared by 2 bases and J by 4 bases, with 17 bases between. The chain couples TRBV30 to TRBJ1-2; D might be TRBD1 (5 bases). The sample taken for sequencing was naive CD4+ T cells sorted from blood. Subset here: CD45RA+ positively selected. The sequence came from a man aged 18 to 29 in good health. In nucleotides, the CDR3 is TGTGCCTGGAGTCTCCGGGACCCCTCAATCTATGGCTACACCTTC. Protein product: CAWSLRDPSIYGYTF.